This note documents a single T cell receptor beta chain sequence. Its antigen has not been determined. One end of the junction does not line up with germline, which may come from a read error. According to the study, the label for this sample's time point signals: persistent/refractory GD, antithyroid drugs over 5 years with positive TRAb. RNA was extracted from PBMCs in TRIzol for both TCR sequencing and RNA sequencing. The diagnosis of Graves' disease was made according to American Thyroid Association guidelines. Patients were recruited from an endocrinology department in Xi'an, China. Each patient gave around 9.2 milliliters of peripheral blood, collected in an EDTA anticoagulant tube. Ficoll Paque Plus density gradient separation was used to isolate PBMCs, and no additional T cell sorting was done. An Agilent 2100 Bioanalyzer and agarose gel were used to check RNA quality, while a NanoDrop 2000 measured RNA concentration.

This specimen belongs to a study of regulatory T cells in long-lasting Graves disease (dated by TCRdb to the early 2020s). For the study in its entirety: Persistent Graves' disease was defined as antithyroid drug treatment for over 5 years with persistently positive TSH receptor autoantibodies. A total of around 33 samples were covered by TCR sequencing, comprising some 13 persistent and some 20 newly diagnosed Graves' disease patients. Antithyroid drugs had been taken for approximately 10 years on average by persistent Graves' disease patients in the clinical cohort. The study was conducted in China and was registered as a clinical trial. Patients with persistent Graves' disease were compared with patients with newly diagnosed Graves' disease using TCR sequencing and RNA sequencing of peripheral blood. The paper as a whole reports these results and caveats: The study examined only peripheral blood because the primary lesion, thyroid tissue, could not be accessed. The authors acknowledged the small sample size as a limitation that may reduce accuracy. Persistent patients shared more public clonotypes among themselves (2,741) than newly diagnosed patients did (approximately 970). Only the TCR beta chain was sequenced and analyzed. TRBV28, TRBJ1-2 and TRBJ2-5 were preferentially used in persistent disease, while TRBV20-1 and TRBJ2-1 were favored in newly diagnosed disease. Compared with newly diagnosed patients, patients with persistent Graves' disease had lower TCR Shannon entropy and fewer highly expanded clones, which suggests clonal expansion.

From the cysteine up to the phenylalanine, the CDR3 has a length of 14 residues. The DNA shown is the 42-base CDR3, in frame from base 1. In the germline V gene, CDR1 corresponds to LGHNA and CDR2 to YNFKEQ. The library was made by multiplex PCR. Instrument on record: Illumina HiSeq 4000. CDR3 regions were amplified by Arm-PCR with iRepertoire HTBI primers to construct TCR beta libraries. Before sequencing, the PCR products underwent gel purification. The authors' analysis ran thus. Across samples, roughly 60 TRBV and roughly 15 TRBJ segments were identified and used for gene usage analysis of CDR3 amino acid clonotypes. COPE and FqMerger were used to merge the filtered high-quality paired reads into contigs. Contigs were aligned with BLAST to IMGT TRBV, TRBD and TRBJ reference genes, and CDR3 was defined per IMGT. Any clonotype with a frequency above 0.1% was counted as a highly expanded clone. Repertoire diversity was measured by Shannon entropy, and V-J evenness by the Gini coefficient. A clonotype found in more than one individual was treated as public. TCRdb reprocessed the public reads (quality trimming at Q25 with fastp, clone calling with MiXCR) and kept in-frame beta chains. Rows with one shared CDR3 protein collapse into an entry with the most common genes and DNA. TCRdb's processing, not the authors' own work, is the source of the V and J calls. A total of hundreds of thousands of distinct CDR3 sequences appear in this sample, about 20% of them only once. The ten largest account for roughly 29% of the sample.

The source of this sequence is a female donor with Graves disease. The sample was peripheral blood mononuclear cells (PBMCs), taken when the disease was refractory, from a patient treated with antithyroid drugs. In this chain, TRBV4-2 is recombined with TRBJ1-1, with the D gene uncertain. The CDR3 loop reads CASSQERVWTEASF. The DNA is TGTGCCAGCAGCCAAGAAAGGGTTTGGACTGAAGCTTCCTTT.